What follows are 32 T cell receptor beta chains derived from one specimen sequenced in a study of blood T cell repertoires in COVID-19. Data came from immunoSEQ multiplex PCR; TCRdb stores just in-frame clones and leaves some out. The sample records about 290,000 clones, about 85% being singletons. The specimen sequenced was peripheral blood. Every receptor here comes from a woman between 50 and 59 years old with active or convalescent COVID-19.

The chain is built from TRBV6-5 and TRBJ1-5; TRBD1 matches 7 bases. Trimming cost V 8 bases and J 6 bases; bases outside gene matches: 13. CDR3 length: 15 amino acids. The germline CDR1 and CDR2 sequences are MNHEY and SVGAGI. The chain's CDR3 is CASQQGTRGSQPQHF. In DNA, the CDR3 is TGTGCCAGCCAACAGGGGACACGGGGTAGTCAGCCCCAGCATTTT.

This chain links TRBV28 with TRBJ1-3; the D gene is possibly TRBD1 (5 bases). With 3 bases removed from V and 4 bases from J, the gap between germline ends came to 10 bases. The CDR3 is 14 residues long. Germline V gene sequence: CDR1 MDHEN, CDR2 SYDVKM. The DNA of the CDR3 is TGTGCCAGCAGTTTCTCGACAGCGGGAAACACCATATATTTT. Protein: CASSFSTAGNTIYF.

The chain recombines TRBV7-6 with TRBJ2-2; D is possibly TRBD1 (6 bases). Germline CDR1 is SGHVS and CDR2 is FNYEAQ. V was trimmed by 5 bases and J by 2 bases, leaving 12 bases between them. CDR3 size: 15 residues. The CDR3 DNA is TGTGCCAGCAGCCCCCAGGGGCCAAACACCGGGGAGCTGTTTTTT. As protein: CASSPQGPNTGELFF.

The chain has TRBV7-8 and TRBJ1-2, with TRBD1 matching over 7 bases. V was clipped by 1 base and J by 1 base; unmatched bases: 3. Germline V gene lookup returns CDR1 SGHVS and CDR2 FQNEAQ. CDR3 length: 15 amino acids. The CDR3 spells CASSLGDSFNYGYTF. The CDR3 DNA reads TGTGCCAGCAGCTTAGGGGACAGTTTTAACTATGGCTACACCTTC.

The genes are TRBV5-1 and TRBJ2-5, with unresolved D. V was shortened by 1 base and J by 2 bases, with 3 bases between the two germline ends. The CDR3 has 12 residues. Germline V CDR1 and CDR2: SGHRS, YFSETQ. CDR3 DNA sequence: TGCGCCAGCAGCTTGCAGCAAGAGACCCAGTACTTC. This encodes CASSLQQETQYF.

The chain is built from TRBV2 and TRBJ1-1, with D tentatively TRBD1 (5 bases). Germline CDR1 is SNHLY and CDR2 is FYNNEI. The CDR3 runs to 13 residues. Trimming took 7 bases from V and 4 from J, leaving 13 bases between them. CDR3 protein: CASKTDQGTEAFF. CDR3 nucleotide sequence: TGTGCCAGCAAGACAGACCAGGGCACTGAAGCTTTCTTT.

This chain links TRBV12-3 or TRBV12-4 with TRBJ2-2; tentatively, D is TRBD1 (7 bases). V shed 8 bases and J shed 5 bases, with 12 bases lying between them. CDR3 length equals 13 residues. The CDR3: CASAGQLTGELFF. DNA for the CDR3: TGTGCCAGCGCGGGACAGCTTACCGGGGAGCTGTTTTTT.

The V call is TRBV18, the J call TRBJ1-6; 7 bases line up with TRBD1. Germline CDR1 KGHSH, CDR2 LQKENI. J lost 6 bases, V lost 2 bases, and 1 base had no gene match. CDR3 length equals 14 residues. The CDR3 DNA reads TGTGCCAGCTCACCAAACAGGGGTAATTCACCCCTCCACTTT. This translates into CASSPNRGNSPLHF.

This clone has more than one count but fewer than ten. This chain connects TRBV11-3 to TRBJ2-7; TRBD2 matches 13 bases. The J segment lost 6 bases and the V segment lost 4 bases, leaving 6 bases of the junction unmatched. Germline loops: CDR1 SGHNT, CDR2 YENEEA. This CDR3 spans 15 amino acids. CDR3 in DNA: TGTGCCAGCAGCTCCTCCGGGACTAGCGGGACCGAGCAGTACTTC. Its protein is CASSSSGTSGTEQYF. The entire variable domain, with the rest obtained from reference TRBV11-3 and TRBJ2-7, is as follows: EAGVVQSPRYKIIEKKQPVAFWCNPISGHNTLYWYLQNLGQGPELLIRYENEEAVDDSQLPKDRFSAERLKGVDSTLKIQPAELGDSAVYLCASSSSGTSGTEQYFGPGTRLTVT.

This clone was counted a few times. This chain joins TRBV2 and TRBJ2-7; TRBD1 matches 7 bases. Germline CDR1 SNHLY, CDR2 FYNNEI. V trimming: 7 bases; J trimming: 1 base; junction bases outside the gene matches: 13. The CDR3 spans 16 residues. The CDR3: CASTQVGGAASYEQYF. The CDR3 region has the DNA TGTGCCAGCACCCAAGTAGGGGGCGCGGCGTCCTACGAGCAGTACTTC.

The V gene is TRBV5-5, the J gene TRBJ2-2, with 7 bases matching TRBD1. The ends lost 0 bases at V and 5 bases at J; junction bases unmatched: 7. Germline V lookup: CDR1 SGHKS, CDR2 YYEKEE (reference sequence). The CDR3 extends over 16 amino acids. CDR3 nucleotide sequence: TGTGCCAGCAGCTTGGGACAGGGATCCCGAACCGGGGAGCTGTTTTTT. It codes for CASSLGQGSRTGELFF.

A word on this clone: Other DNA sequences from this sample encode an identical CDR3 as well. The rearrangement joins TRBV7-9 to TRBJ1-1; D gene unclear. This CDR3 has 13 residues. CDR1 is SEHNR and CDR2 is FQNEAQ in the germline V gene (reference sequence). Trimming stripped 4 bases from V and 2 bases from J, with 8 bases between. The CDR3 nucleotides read TGTGCCAGCAGCTCAGGAGGAAACACTGAAGCTTTCTTT. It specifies CASSSGGNTEAFF.

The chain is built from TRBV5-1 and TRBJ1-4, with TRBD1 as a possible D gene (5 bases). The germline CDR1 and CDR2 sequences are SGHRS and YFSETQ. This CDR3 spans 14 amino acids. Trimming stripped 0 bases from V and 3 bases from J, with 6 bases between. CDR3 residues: CASSLAGPNEKLFF. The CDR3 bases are TGCGCCAGCAGCTTGGCAGGGCCTAATGAAAAACTGTTTTTT.

CDR3 nucleotide sequence: TGTGCCAGCTCACCGGACATCTCCTACGAGCAGTACTTC. Its translation: CASSPDISYEQYF. The chain has TRBV18 and TRBJ2-7; possibly TRBD1 for D (5 bases). The V end was cut by 3 bases, the J end by 0 bases, with 6 bases between. The germline V gene encodes CDR1 KGHSH and CDR2 LQKENI. The CDR3 loop spans 13 amino acids. Combining the CDR3 with reference TRBV18 and TRBJ2-7 gives the whole variable domain NAGVMQNPRHLVRRRGQEARLRCSPMKGHSHVYWYRQLPEEGLKFMVYLQKENIIDESGMPKERFSAEFPKEGPSILRIQQVVRGDSAAYFCASSPDISYEQYFGPGTRLTVT.

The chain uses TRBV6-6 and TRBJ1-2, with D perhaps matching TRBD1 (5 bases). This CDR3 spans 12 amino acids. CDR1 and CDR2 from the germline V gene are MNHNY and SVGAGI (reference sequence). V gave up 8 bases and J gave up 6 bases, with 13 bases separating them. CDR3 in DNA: TGTGCCAGCCTCGGCGGGGGGGATGGCTACACCTTC. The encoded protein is CASLGGGDGYTF.

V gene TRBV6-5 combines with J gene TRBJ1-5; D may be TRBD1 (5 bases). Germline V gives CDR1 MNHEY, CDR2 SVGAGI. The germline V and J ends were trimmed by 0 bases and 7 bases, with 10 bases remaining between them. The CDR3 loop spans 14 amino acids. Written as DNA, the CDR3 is TGTGCCAGCAGTTACTCGGGGGGGGAACAGCCCCAGCATTTT. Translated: CASSYSGGEQPQHF.

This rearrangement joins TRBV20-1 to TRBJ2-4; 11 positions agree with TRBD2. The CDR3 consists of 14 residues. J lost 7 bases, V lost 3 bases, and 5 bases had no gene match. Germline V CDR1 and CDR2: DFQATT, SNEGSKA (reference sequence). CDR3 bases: TGCAGTGCTAGTAGCTGGACTAGCGGGAACATTCAGTACTTC. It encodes CSASSWTSGNIQYF.

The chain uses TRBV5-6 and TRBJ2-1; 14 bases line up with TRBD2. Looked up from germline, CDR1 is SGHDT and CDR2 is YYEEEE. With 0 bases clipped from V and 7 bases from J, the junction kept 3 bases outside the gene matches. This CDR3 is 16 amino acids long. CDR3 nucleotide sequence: TGTGCCAGCAGCTTGGGACTAGCGGGAGGGGGGAATGAGCAGTTCTTC. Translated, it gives CASSLGLAGGGNEQFF.

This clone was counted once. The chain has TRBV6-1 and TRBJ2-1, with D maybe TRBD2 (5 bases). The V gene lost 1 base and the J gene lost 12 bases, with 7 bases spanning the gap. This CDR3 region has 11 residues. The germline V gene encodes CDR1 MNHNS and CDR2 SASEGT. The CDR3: CASSEVAGQFF. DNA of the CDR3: TGTGCCAGCAGTGAAGTGGCGGGGCAGTTCTTC.

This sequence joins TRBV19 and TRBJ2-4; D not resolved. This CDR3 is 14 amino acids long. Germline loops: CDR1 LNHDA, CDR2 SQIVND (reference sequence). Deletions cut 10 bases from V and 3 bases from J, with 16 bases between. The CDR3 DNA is TGTGCCACACACCAGCCGGGTGACAAAAACATTCAGTACTTC. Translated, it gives CATHQPGDKNIQYF.

In nucleotides, the CDR3 is TGTGCCAGCTCACCGGGTTACAGGAGAGCCTACGAGCAGTACTTC. Residues: CASSPGYRRAYEQYF. The rearrangement uses TRBV18 and TRBJ2-7, with TRBD1 as a possible D gene (5 bases). Germline CDR1 reads KGHSH; CDR2 reads LQKENI. The V and J ends lost 3 bases and 2 bases respectively, with 14 bases between them. The CDR3 loop spans 15 amino acids.

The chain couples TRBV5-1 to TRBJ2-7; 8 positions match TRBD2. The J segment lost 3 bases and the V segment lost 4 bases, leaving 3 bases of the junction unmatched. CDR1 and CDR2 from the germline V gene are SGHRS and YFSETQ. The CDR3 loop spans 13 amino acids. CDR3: CASSVGTSYEQYF. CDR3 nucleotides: TGCGCCAGCAGCGTGGGGACTAGCTACGAGCAGTACTTC.

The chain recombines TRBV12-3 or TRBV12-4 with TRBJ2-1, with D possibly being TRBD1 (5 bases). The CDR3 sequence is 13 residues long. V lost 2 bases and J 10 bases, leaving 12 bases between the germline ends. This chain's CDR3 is CASSLTGEGEQFF. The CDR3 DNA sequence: TGTGCCAGCAGTTTAACAGGCGAAGGGGAGCAGTTCTTC.

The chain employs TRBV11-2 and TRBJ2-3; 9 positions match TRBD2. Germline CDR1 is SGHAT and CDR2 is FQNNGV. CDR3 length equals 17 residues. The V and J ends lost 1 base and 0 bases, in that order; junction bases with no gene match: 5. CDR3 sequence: CASSLALAGSSTDTQYF. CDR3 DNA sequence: TGTGCCAGCAGCTTAGCGCTAGCGGGATCTAGCACAGATACGCAGTATTTT.

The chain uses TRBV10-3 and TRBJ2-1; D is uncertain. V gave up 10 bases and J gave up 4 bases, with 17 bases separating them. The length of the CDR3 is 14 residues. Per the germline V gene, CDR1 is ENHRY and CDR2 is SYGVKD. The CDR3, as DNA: TGTGCCACGGTAGAAGTTGGCGGATACAATGAGCAGTTCTTC. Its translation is CATVEVGGYNEQFF.

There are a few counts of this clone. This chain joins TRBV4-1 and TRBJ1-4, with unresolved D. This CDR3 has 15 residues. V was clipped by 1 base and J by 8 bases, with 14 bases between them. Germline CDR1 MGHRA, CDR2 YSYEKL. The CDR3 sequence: CASSQVIAVREKLFF. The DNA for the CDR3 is TGCGCCAGCAGCCAAGTTATAGCAGTGAGGGAAAAACTGTTTTTT.

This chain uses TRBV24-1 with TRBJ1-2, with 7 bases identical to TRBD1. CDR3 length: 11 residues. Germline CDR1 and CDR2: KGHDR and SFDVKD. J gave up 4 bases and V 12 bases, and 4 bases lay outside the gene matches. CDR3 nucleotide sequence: TGTGCCGTGGGGGACAGCTATGGCTACACCTTC. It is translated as CAVGDSYGYTF.

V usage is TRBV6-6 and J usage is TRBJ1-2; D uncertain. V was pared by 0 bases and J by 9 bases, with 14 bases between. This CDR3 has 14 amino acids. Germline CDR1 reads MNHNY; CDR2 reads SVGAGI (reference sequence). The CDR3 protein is CASSYSEQIWSYTF. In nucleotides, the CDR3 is TGTGCCAGCAGTTACTCGGAGCAGATCTGGAGCTACACCTTC.

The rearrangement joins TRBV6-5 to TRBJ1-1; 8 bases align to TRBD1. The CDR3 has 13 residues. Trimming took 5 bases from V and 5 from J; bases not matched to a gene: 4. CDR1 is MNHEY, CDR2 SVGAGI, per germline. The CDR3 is CASSLRGLTEAFF. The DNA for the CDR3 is TGTGCCAGCAGTCTCAGGGGGCTAACTGAAGCTTTCTTT.

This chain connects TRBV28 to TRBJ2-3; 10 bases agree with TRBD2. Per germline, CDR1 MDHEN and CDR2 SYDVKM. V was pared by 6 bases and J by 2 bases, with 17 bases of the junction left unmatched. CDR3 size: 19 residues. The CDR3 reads CASSFPRTSGYFYTDTQYF. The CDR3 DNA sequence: TGTGCCAGCAGCTTTCCCCGGACTAGCGGCTACTTTTACACAGATACGCAGTATTTT.

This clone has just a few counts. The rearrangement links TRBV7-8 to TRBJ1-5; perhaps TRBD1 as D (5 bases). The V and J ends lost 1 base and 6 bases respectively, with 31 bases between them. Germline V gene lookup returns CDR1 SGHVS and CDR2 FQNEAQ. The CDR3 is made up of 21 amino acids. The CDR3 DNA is TGTGCCAGCAGCTTAGATCGGTCTCGGGGCTCGGAGGGAATAAGGGTTCAGCCCCAGCATTTT. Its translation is CASSLDRSRGSEGIRVQPQHF. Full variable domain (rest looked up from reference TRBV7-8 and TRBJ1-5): GAGVSQSPRYKVAKRGQDVALRCDPISGHVSLFWYQQALGQGPEFLTYFQNEAQLDKSGLPSDRFFAERPEGSVSTLKIQRTQQEDSAVYLCASSLDRSRGSEGIRVQPQHFGDGTRLSIL.

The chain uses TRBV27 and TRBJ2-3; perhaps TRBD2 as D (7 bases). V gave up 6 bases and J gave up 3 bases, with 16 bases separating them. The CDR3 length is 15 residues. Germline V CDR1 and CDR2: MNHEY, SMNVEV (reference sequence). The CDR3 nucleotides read TGTGCCAGCAGCCCCTTGGGGGGGGCGACAGATACGCAGTATTTT. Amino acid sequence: CASSPLGGATDTQYF.